This TCR beta chain was obtained from a study of metastatic and nonmetastatic thyroid tumors. As for the study in general: Where malignant and benign thyroid patients were concerned, repertoires were compared across blood and tumor or nodule tissue. Study-wide findings and caveats: The study reportedly found significantly higher TCR beta diversity in malignant thyroid tumors than benign nodules, in blood and tumor.

Before thyroid surgery, none of the patients had received any treatment. Details on this clone: As yet, its antigen is unknown.

In the original processing: The distant-metastasis classifier for papillary thyroid cancer was built from CDR3 differences across clinicopathological groups. Using MiXCR, TCRdb re-called clones from the PCR reads. These V and J calls are TCRdb output, not the study's own analysis. The sample shows some 15,000 clones, approximately 29% of them seen only once. Germline V gene data show CDR1 as DFQATT and CDR2 as SNEGSKA (reference sequence). Unmatched junction bases numbered 10, after V lost 2 bases and J lost 4 bases. The CDR3 contains 16 residues. The sequenced material came from tumor tissue. The chain is built from TRBV20-1 and TRBJ2-7; 11 bases are a match to TRBD2. This TCR came from a female donor with papillary thyroid cancer or a benign thyroid nodule (not recorded which). Some clones in this sample may be carry-over from other donors' samples. The CDR3 loop reads CSARRPGLAVGYEQYF. The CDR3 DNA sequence: TGCAGTGCTAGACGACCGGGACTAGCGGTCGGTTACGAGCAGTACTTC.